This T cell receptor beta chain was captured by sequencing in a study of CD8 T cells in Susac syndrome. Turning to the study itself: When their blood was taken, patients with Susac syndrome were therapy-naive, taking corticosteroids, or taking intravenous immunoglobulin alone.

The authors negatively isolated CD8+ and CD4+ T cells and FACS-enriched TEMRA cells. It was with random hexamers that about 0.45 to 1 ug RNA was reverse transcribed. By means of immunoSEQ multiplex PCR, TCR beta CDR3 spanning 54 Vbeta and 13 Jbeta underwent amplification. MiXCR, applied by TCRdb to the immunoSEQ multiplex PCR reads, yields one record per CDR3 protein. Seen here are about 180,000 distinct CDR3 sequences, 95% to 97% observed once, and the top ten hold around 0.12%. Germline V gene sequence: CDR1 GTSNPN, CDR2 SVGIG (reference sequence). This CDR3 has 15 residues. The V end lost 4 bases, the J end lost 0 bases, and 13 bases lay between the germline ends.

V is TRBV30 and J is TRBJ1-3, with unresolved D. This TCR derives from a human donor with Susac syndrome. Sequenced sample: CD4+ T cells from PBMCs. The CDR3 loop is CAWKAPRSSGNTIYF. The CDR3 nucleotides read TGTGCCTGGAAAGCCCCACGGAGCTCTGGAAACACCATATATTTT.